The 4 T cell receptor beta chains presented below share a single source sample, sequenced in a study of regulatory T cells in long-lasting Graves disease. Noted time point: newly diagnosed GD, antithyroid drugs for less than 3 months. Preparation of the TCR library used RNA extracted from PBMCs. Sequencing libraries for TCR beta were prepared with iRepertoire HTBI primers and Arm-PCR of CDR3 regions. TCRdb re-analysed the multiplex PCR reads in MiXCR, keeping a single row per CDR3 protein. The sample records about 440,000 distinct CDR3 sequences, 16% being singletons. These same records also appear under a second study, on T cells in Graves' hyperthyroidism and ophthalmopathy.

The specimen was peripheral blood mononuclear cells (PBMCs), collected at new diagnosis, from a patient treated with antithyroid drugs. Every receptor here comes from a woman aged 18 to 35 with Graves disease.

This clonotype has only a few counts. This chain links TRBV28 with TRBJ1-5, with 10 nucleotides matching TRBD1. The trim removed 2 bases at V and 5 bases at J, leaving 6 bases unmatched. Germline assignment: CDR1 MDHEN and CDR2 SYDVKM. The CDR3 spans 16 residues. CDR3 loop: CASSLIDRGRDQPQHF. In DNA form, the CDR3 reads TGTGCCAGCAGTTTAATAGACAGGGGGCGGGATCAGCCCCAGCATTTT.

The chain couples TRBV6-2 or TRBV6-3 to TRBJ2-1; 7 nucleotides agree with TRBD2. The CDR3 is 13 amino acids. Germline-derived CDR1 and CDR2 are MNHEY and SVGEGT. V was pared by 5 bases and J by 5 bases, with 3 bases of the junction left unmatched. CDR3 sequence (DNA): TGTGCCAGCAGTGCAGCGGGAAACAATGAGCAGTTCTTC. This codes for CASSAAGNNEQFF.

The chain combines TRBV11-3 with TRBJ2-2; 8 positions agree with TRBD2. CDR1 SGHNT and CDR2 YENEEA come from the germline V gene. This CDR3 contains 16 residues. V was pared by 1 base and J by 4 bases, with 5 bases of the junction left unmatched. The CDR3: CASSLAGLVGTGELFF. Here the CDR3 DNA reads TGTGCCAGCAGCTTAGCGGGACTAGTCGGCACCGGGGAGCTGTTTTTT.

The rearrangement uses TRBV6-1 and TRBJ2-2; possibly TRBD1 for D (6 bases). The length of the CDR3 is 17 residues. Germline loops: CDR1 MNHNS, CDR2 SASEGT. Trimming took off 6 bases at V and 0 bases at J, with 17 bases between the two ends. Here the CDR3 reads CASRLTGSPANTGELFF. DNA of the CDR3: TGTGCCAGCAGGCTAACAGGGTCCCCCGCGAACACCGGGGAGCTGTTTTTT.